One T cell receptor (beta chain) is described in this entry. This sample was included in a study of cytomegalovirus exposure and HLA in healthy donors. PCR used 60 Vbeta primers and 13 Jbeta primers. Clones were sequenced by immunoSEQ multiplex PCR, and TCRdb holds only the in-frame ones, with some missing. Among 150,000 to 200,000 clones listed, 65% to 85% were seen once. What was sequenced was PBMCs. This receptor was identified in a man in his fifties or sixties in good health and CMV-seronegative.

The CDR3 DNA follows: TGTGCCAGCAGTACCCCCGACAGGGGGCCTAGGGAGCAGTACTTC. It yields the protein CASSTPDRGPREQYF. The chain links TRBV6-6 to TRBJ2-7; 10 positions agree with TRBD1. The J segment lost 7 bases and the V segment lost 5 bases, leaving 11 bases of the junction unmatched. Germline V gene lookup returns CDR1 MNHNY and CDR2 SVGAGI (reference sequence). The CDR3 is 15 amino acids.